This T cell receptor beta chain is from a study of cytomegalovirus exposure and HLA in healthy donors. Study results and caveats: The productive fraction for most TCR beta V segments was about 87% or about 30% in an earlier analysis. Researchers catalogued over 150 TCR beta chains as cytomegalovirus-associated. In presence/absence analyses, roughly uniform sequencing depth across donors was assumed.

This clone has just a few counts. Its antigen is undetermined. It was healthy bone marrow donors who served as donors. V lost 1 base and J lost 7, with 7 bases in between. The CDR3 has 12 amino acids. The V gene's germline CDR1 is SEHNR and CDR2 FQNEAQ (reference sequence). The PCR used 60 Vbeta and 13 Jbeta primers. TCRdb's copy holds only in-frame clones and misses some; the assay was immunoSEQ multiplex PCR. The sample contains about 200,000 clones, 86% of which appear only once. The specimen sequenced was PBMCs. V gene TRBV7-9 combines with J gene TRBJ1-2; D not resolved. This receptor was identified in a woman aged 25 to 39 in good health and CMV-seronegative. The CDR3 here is CASSLEALGYTF. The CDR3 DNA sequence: TGTGCCAGCAGCTTAGAAGCTCTTGGCTACACCTTC.